This TCR beta chain is drawn from a study of CD8+CD57+ T cells in acquired aplastic anemia. Genomic DNA was employed as the template in profiling TCR beta VDJ and CDR3. TCRdb itself ran the reads through MiXCR, one entry per CDR3 protein. The sample lists roughly 160,000 distinct CDR3 sequences, 55% to 75% seen once, with over 40% in the top ten. V dropped 2 bases and J dropped 4 bases, with 11 bases sitting between them. The CDR3 consists of 14 residues. V gene TRBV12-3 or TRBV12-4 combines with J gene TRBJ1-1; D uncertain. Sequencing was performed on sorted CD4+, CD8+, or CD8+CD57+ T cells (not recorded which) from PBMCs. The clonotype originates from a human donor in good health. The chain's CDR3 is CASSLRVPGTEAFF. As DNA, the CDR3 is TGTGCCAGCAGTTTACGGGTACCGGGCACTGAAGCTTTCTTT.